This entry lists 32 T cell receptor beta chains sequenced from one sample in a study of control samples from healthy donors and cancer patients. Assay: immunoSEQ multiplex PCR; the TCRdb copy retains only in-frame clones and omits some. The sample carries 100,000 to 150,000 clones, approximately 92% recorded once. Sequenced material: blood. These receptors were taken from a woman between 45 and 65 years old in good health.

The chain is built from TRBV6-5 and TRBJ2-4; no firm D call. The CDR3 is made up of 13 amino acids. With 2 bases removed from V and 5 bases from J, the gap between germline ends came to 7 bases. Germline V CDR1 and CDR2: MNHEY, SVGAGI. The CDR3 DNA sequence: TGTGCCAGCAGTTACACCTCAGAAAACATTCAGTACTTC. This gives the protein CASSYTSENIQYF.

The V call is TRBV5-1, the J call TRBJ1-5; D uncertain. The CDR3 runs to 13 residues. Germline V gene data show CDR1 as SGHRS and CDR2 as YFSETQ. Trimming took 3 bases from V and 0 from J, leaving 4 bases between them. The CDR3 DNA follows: TGCGCCAGCAGCTGGGATAGCAATCAGCCCCAGCATTTT. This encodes CASSWDSNQPQHF.

The CDR3 DNA reads as TGTGCCAGCAGCTCACCTGGGACAGGGAGTATGGATGAGCAGTTCTTC. Amino acid sequence: CASSSPGTGSMDEQFF. The chain has TRBV5-6 and TRBJ2-1; TRBD1 aligns across 9 bases. The V gene's germline CDR1 is SGHDT and CDR2 YYEEEE. V gave up 3 bases and J gave up 8 bases; unmatched junction bases: 12. The CDR3 loop spans 16 amino acids.

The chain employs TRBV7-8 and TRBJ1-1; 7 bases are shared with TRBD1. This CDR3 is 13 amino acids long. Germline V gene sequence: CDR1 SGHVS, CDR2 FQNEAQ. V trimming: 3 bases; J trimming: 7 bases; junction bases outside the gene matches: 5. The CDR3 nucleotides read TGTGCCAGCAGCTTCGACAGGGCGGGTGAAGCTTTCTTT. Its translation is CASSFDRAGEAFF.

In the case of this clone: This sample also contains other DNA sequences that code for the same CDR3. The CDR3: CASSLRGGAFEYEQYF. CDR3 in DNA: TGTGCCAGCAGTTTAAGGGGGGGGGCTTTTGAGTACGAGCAGTACTTC. The chain has TRBV28 and TRBJ2-7, with TRBD2 as a possible D gene (7 bases). Germline V CDR1 and CDR2: MDHEN, SYDVKM. The CDR3 is 16 residues long. V lost 2 bases to trimming and J lost 4 bases, with 18 bases between them.

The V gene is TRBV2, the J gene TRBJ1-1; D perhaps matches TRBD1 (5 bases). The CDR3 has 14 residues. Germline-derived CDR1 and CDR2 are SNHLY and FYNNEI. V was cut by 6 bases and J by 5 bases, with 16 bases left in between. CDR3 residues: CASRDLGGWTEAFF. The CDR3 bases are TGTGCCAGCAGGGACCTCGGGGGTTGGACTGAAGCTTTCTTT.

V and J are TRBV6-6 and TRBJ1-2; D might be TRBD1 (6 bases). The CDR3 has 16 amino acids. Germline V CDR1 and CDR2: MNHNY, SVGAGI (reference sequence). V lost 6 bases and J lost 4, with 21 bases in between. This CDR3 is CASSKNSPTGTYGYTF. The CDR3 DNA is TGTGCCAGCAGCAAAAATTCCCCGACAGGTACCTATGGCTACACCTTC.

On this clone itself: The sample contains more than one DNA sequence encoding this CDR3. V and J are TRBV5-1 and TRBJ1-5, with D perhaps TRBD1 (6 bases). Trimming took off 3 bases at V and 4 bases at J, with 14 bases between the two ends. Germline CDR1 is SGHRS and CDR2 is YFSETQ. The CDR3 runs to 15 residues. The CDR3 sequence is CASSSGGGLNQPQHF. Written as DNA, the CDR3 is TGCGCCAGCAGCTCGGGAGGGGGGCTAAATCAGCCCCAGCATTTT.

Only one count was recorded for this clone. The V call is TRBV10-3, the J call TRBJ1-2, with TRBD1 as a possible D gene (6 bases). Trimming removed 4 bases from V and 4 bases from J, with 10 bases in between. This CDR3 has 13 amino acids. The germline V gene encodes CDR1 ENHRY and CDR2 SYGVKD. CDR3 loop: CAISVQGGYGYTF. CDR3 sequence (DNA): TGTGCCATCAGTGTACAGGGAGGCTATGGCTACACCTTC.

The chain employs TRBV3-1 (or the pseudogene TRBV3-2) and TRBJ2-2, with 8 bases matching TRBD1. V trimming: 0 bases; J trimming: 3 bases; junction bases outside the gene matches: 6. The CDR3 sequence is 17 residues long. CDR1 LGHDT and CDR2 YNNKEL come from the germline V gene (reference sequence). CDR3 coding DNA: TGTGCCAGCAGCCAAGATGCTGCCAGGGGGCACACCGGGGAGCTGTTTTTT. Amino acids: CASSQDAARGHTGELFF.

The CDR3, as DNA: TGTGCCAGCAGGGTGGGACAGGGGTTTCAGCCCCAGCATTTT. The encoded protein is CASRVGQGFQPQHF. The chain has TRBV6-5 and TRBJ1-5; TRBD1 matches 10 bases. This CDR3 spans 14 amino acids. Germline loops: CDR1 MNHEY, CDR2 SVGAGI. Unmatched junction bases numbered 5, after V lost 6 bases and J lost 6 bases.

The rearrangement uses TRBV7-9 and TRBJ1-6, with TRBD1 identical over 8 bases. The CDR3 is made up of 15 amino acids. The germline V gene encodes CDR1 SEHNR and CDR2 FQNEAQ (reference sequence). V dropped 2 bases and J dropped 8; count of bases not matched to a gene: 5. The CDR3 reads CASSLYQGADSPLHF. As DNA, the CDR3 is TGTGCCAGCAGCTTATATCAGGGGGCCGATTCACCCCTCCACTTT.

CDR3 protein: CASSELGLREQFF. In DNA form, the CDR3 reads TGCGCCAGCAGTGAGTTAGGACTCCGGGAGCAGTTCTTC. The chain links TRBV10-2 to TRBJ2-1; TRBD2 is a possible D gene (5 bases). With 1 base removed from V and 10 bases from J, the gap between germline ends came to 11 bases. This CDR3 comprises 13 residues. The germline CDR1 and CDR2 sequences are WSHSY and SAAADI.

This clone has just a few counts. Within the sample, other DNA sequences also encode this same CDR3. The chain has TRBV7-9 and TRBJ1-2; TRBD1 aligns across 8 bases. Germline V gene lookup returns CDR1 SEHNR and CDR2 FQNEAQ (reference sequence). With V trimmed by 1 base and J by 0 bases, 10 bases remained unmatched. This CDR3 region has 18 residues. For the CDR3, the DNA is TGTGCCAGCAGCTTAGTCGGGACAGGATATTTGGCTAACTATGGCTACACCTTC. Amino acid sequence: CASSLVGTGYLANYGYTF.

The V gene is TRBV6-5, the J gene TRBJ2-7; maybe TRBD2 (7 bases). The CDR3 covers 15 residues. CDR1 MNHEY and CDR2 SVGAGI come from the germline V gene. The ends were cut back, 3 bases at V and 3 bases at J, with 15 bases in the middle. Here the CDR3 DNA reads TGTGCCAGCAGTTATGGGAGGGACACCTACTACGAGCAGTACTTC. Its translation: CASSYGRDTYYEQYF.

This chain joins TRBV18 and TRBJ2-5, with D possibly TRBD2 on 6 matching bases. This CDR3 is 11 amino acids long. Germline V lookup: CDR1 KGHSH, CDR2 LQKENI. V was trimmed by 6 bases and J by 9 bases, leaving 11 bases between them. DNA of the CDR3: TGTGCCAGCTCGCCCGGGGAGGCCCAGTACTTC. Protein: CASSPGEAQYF.

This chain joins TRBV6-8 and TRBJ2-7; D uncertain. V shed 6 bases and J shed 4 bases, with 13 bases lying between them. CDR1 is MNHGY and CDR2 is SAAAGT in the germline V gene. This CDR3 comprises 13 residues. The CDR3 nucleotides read TGTGCCAGCAGCCGTAGGGCCGATTACGAGCAGTACTTC. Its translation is CASSRRADYEQYF.

In nucleotides, the CDR3 is TGTGCCAGCAAGGACCGGGCGACTTCCTACGAGCAGTACTTC. It yields the protein CASKDRATSYEQYF. The chain couples TRBV6-5 to TRBJ2-7; D not resolved. V was cut by 7 bases and J by 1 base, with 14 bases left in between. The CDR3 covers 14 residues. CDR1 is MNHEY, CDR2 SVGAGI, per germline.

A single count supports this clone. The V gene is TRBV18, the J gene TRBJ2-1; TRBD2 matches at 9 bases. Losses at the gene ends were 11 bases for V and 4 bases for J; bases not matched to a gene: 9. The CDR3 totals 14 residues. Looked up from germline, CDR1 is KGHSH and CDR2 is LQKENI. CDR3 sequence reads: CASTELAGYNEQFF. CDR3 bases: TGTGCCTCAACGGAGCTAGCGGGATACAATGAGCAGTTCTTC. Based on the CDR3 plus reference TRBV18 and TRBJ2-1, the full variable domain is NAGVMQNPRHLVRRRGQEARLRCSPMKGHSHVYWYRQLPEEGLKFMVYLQKENIIDESGMPKERFSAEFPKEGPSILRIQQVVRGDSAAYFCASTELAGYNEQFFGPGTRLTVL.

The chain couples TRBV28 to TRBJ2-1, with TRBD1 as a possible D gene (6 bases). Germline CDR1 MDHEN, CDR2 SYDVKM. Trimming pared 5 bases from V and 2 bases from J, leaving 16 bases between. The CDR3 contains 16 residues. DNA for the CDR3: TGTGCCAGCAGTCCCTCCGGGACAACCACCTACAATGAGCAGTTCTTC. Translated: CASSPSGTTTYNEQFF. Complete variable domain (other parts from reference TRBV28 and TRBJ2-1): DVKVTQSSRYLVKRTGEKVFLECVQDMDHENMFWYRQDPGLGLRLIYFSYDVKMKEKGDIPEGYSVSREKKERFSLILESASTNQTSMYLCASSPSGTTTYNEQFFGPGTRLTVL.

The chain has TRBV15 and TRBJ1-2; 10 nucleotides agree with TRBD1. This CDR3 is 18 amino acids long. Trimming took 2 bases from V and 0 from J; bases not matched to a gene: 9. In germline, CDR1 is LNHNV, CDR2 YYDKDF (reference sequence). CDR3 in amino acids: CATSRPWTGGRANYGYTF. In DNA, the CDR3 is TGTGCCACCAGCAGACCATGGACAGGGGGACGAGCTAACTATGGCTACACCTTC.

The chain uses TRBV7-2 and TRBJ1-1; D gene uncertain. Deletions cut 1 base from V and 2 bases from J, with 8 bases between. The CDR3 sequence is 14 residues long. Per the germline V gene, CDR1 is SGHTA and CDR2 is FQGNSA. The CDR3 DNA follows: TGTGCCAGCAGCTTAGTTTTCGCAAACACTGAAGCTTTCTTT. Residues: CASSLVFANTEAFF.

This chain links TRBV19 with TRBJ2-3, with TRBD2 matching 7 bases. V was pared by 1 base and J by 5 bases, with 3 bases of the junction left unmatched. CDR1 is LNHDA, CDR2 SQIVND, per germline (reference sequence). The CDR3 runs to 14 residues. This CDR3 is CASSIGGGGDTQYF. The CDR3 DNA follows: TGTGCCAGTAGTATAGGGGGGGGAGGAGATACGCAGTATTTT.

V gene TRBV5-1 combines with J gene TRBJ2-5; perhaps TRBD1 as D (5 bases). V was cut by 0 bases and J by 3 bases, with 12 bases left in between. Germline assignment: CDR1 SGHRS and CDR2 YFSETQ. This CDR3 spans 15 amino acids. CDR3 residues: CASSLEGVSKETQYF. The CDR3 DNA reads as TGCGCCAGCAGCTTGGAAGGGGTCTCCAAAGAGACCCAGTACTTC.

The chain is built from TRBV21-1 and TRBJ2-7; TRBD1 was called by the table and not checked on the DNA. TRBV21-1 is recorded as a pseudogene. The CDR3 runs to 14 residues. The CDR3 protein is CANSKGQGAYEQYF. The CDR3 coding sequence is TGTGCCAACTCAAAGGGACAGGGAGCCTACGAGCAGTACTTC.

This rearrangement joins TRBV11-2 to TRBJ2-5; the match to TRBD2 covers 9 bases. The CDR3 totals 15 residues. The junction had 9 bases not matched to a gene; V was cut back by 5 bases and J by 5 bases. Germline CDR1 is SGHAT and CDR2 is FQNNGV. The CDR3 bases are TGTGCCAGCAGCCGTAGCGGGAGTTTGCCCGAGACCCAGTACTTC. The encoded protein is CASSRSGSLPETQYF.

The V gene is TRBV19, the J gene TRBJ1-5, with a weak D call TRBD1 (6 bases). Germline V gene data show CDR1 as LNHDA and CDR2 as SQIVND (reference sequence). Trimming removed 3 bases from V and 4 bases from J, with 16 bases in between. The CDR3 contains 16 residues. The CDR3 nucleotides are TGTGCCAGTAGTATTCTACCGGACAGCCGAAATCAGCCCCAGCATTTT. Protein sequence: CASSILPDSRNQPQHF.

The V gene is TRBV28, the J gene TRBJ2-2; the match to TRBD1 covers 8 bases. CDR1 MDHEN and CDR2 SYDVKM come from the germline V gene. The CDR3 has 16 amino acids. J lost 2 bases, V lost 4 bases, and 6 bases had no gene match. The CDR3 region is CASSSAAGGNTGELFF. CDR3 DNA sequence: TGTGCCAGCAGTTCCGCGGCAGGGGGCAACACCGGGGAGCTGTTTTTT.

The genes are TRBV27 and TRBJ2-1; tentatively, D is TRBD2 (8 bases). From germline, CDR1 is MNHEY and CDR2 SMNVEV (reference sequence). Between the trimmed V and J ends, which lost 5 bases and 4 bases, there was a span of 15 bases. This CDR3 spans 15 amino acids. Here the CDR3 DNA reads TGTGCCAGCAGTCGGGAGGGACAGATGTACAATGAGCAGTTCTTC. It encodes CASSREGQMYNEQFF.

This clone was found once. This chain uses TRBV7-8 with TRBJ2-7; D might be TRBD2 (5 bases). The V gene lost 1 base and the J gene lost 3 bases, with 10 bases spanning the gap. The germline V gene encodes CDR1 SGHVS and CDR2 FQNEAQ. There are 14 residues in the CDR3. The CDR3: CASSLGHRGYEQYF. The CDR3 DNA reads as TGTGCCAGCAGCTTAGGGCACCGGGGCTACGAGCAGTACTTC.

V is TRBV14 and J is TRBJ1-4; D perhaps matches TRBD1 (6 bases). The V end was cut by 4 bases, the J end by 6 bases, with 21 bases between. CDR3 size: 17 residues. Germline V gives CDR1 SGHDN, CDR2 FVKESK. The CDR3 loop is CASSPLRGGRGDEKLFF. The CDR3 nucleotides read TGTGCCAGCAGCCCCCTCCGGGGTGGCAGGGGCGATGAAAAACTGTTTTTT.

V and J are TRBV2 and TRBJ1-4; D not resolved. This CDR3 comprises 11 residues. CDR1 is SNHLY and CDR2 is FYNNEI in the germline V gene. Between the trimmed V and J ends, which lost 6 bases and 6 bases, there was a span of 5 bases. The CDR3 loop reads CASSRDEKLFF. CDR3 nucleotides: TGTGCCAGCAGCCGTGATGAAAAACTGTTTTTT.